Below, one T cell receptor beta chain is given with its context. As yet, its antigen is unknown. At one end the junction does not follow the germline gene, possibly because of a read error. Investigators profiled TCR beta VDJ and CDR3 from genomic DNA template. MiXCR, applied by TCRdb to the reads, yields one record per CDR3 protein. The data contain roughly 200,000 distinct CDR3 sequences, around 63% of them singletons. Germline V gene lookup returns CDR1 LNHDA and CDR2 SQIVND (reference sequence). The CDR3 runs to 14 residues. This specimen comes from a study of CD8+CD57+ T cells in acquired aplastic anemia. Whole-study context: Each DNA sample taken from sorted CD4+ and CD8+ cells came to about 3 ug on average. Study-level points and caveats: Patients had twenty-nine CD8+ CDR3 sequences in common with controls (the shared set). Patients showed no significant difference from controls in CD8+ Simpson's diversity.

Sequenced patients had shown CD8+CD57+ cell expansion by flow cytometry. Blood sampling was performed on the patients, and none of them had received therapy by then. This sequence joins TRBV19 and TRBJ1-2; 7 nucleotides align to TRBD1. Material for sequencing was sorted CD4+, CD8+, or CD8+CD57+ T cells (not recorded which) from PBMCs. The sequence came from a human donor with aplastic anemia. CDR3 sequence reads: CTSSMGPGGNGYTF. In DNA, the CDR3 is TGTACCAGTAGTATGGGGCCAGGGGGAAATGGCTACACCTTC.